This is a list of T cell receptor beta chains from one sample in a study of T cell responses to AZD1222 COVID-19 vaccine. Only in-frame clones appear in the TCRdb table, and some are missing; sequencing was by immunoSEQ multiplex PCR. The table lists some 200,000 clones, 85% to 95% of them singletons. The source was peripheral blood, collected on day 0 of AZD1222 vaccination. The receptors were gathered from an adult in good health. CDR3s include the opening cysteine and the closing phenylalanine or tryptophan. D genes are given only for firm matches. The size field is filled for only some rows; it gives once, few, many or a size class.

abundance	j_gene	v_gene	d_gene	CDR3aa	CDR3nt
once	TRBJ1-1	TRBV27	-	CASSLSSWGVGEAFF	TGTGCCAGCAGTTTATCTAGTTGGGGGGTCGGAGAAGCTTTCTTT
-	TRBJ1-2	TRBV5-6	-	CASNRGTNYGYTF	TGTGCCAGCAATCGGGGGACGAACTATGGCTACACCTTC
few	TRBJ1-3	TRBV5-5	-	CASSLALAPGNTIYF	TGTGCCAGCAGCTTGGCCCTGGCACCTGGAAACACCATATATTTT
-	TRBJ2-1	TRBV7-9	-	CASSPSGNEQFF	TGTGCCAGCAGCCCATCGGGGAATGAGCAGTTCTTC
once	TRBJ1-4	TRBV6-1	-	CASSDTRRREKLFF	TGTGCCAGCAGTGATACCCGAAGGCGTGAAAAACTGTTTTTT
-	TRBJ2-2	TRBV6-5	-	CASSYTGSYTGELFF	TGTGCCAGCAGTTACACAGGCTCCTACACCGGGGAGCTGTTTTTT
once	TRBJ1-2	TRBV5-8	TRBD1	CASSLVGQASPTF	TGTGCCAGCAGCTTAGTCGGACAGGCCTCCCCAACCTTC
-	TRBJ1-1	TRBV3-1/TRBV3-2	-	CASSQGSVNTEAFF	TGTGCCAGCAGCCAAGGATCGGTGAACACTGAAGCTTTCTTT
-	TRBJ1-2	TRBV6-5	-	CASSSEGRLASGYTF	TGTGCCAGCAGTTCCGAGGGACGGTTGGCCAGTGGCTACACCTTC
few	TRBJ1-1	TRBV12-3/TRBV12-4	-	CASSFAGNTEAFF	TGTGCCAGCAGTTTCGCCGGGAACACTGAAGCTTTCTTT
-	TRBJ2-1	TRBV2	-	CASSPTGVDEQFF	TGTGCCAGCAGCCCGACAGGAGTTGATGAGCAGTTCTTC
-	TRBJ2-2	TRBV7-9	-	CASSSSGKGMAGELFF	TGTGCCAGCAGCTCATCTGGGAAGGGAATGGCCGGGGAGCTGTTTTTT
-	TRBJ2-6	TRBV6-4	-	CASSAFLGANVLTF	TGTGCCAGCAGCGCTTTTTTGGGGGCCAACGTCCTGACTTTC
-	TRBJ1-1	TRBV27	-	CASSLVGRGGTEAFF	TGTGCCAGCAGTTTAGTAGGCAGGGGTGGCACTGAAGCTTTCTTT
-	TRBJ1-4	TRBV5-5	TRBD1	CASSSTGEADYEKLFF	TGTGCCAGCAGCTCTACAGGGGAGGCCGACTACGAAAAACTGTTTTTT
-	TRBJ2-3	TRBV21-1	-	CASVPEGQGCDTQYF	TGTGCCAGCGTTCCGGAGGGACAGGGTTGTGATACGCAGTATTTT
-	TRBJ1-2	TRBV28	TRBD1	CASSTVSAGTAREGYTF	TGTGCCAGCAGCACCGTGTCAGCGGGGACAGCCCGAGAGGGCTACACCTTC
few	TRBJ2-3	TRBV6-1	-	CASSEGAGARTQYF	TGTGCCAGCAGTGAAGGAGCAGGGGCGCGCACGCAGTATTTT
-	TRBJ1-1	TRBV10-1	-	CASSDTGVLPLNTEAFF	TGCGCCAGCAGTGACACAGGCGTCTTACCTTTGAACACTGAAGCTTTCTTT
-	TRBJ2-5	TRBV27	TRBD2	CASSPRTSRETQYF	TGTGCCAGCAGTCCCCGGACTAGCCGGGAGACCCAGTACTTC
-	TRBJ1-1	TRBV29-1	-	CSVVLGRTNTEAFF	TGCAGCGTTGTACTAGGACGGACTAACACTGAAGCTTTCTTT
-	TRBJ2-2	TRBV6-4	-	CASSPLEVRGDTGELFF	TGTGCCAGCAGCCCATTGGAGGTCAGGGGGGACACCGGGGAGCTGTTTTTT
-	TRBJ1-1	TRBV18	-	CASSPTTGLNTEAFF	TGTGCCAGCTCACCGACGACAGGTCTCAACACTGAAGCTTTCTTT
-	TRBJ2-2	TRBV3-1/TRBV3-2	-	CASSQVGELFF	TGTGCCAGCAGCCAGGTCGGGGAGCTGTTTTTT
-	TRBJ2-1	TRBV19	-	CASSLPGLRNEQFF	TGTGCCAGTAGTTTGCCCGGACTAAGGAATGAGCAGTTCTTC
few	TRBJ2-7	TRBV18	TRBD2	CASSRLAAQASEQYF	TGTGCCAGCTCAAGACTAGCGGCCCAGGCCTCCGAGCAGTACTTC
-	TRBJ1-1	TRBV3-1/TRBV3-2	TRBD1	CASRRTGGTGGNTEAFF	TGTGCCAGCAGACGGACAGGGGGCACGGGAGGGAACACTGAAGCTTTCTTT
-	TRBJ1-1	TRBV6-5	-	CASRGSRTVNTEAFF	TGTGCCAGCAGGGGGTCTAGGACAGTGAACACTGAAGCTTTCTTT
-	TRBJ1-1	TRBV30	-	CAWDRRSSKPFF	TGTGCCTGGGACAGAAGAAGTAGTAAGCCTTTCTTT
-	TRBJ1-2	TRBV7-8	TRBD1	CASSPMTGLGLGYGYTF	TGTGCCAGCAGCCCGATGACAGGGTTGGGGTTAGGCTATGGCTACACCTTC
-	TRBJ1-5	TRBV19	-	CAGLGQGGNQPQHF	TGTGCTGGCCTGGGGCAAGGTGGCAATCAGCCCCAGCATTTT
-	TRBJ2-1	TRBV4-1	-	CASSQAPGPYNEQFF	TGCGCCAGCAGCCAAGCTCCGGGACCATACAATGAGCAGTTCTTC
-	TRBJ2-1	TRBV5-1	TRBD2	CASSFPGLAYNEQFF	TGCGCCAGCAGCTTCCCGGGACTAGCTTACAATGAGCAGTTCTTC
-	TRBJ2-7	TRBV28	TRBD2	CASRHATSGSRYEQYF	TGTGCCAGCAGGCATGCGACTAGCGGGAGTAGGTACGAGCAGTACTTC
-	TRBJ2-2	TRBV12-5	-	CASGLGEVDTGELFF	TGTGCTAGTGGTTTGGGGGAGGTGGACACCGGGGAGCTGTTTTTT
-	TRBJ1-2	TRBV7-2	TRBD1	CASSPPGTGGYTF	TGTGCCAGCAGCCCACCCGGGACAGGTGGCTACACCTTC
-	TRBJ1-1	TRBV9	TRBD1	CASSADRGAMNTEAFF	TGTGCCAGCAGCGCGGACAGGGGGGCGATGAACACTGAAGCTTTCTTT
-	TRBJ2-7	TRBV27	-	CASSPGTLLTGQYF	TGTGCCAGCAGTCCGGGCACCCTGCTGACGGGGCAGTACTTC
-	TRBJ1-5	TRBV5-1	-	CASSLSPTGNQPQHF	TGCGCCAGCAGCTTATCCCCTACGGGCAATCAGCCCCAGCATTTT
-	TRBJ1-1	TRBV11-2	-	CASSPNRGVGPEAFF	TGTGCCAGCAGCCCGAATCGCGGGGTTGGTCCTGAAGCTTTCTTT
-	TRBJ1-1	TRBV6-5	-	CASSYGAAGLNTEAFF	TGTGCCAGCAGTTACGGGGCGGCCGGGCTGAACACTGAAGCTTTCTTT
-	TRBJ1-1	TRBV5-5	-	CASSLGMGGAKNTEAFF	TGTGCCAGCAGCTTGGGGATGGGGGGCGCGAAAAACACTGAAGCTTTCTTT
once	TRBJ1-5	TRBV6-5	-	CASRFTGNQPQHF	TGTGCCAGCAGGTTCACAGGCAATCAGCCCCAGCATTTT
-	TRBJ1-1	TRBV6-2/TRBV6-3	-	CASSSQTGNTEAFF	TGTGCCAGCAGTTCGCAGACAGGGAACACTGAAGCTTTCTTT
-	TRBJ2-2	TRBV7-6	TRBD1	CASSFPHVYRDRAFTGELFF	TGTGCCAGCAGCTTCCCCCACGTGTACCGGGACAGGGCCTTCACCGGGGAGCTGTTTTTT